This record covers a single T cell receptor beta chain. This sample is drawn from a study of PD-L1 blockade in urothelial cancer. Looking at the study overall: Starting around 2014, patients were given atezolizumab (1,200 mg intravenously every 3 weeks). Analysis of the blood was performed 3 weeks (second dose) and 6 weeks after treatment start. The median number of T cells present in blood samples was around 150,000.

Germline CDR1 reads SGHAT; CDR2 reads FQNNGV. The germline V and J ends were trimmed by 0 bases and 0 bases, with 11 bases remaining between them. The CDR3 length is 16 residues. Measured with immunoSEQ multiplex PCR; TCRdb has only the in-frame clones, and not every one. Among approximately 15,000 clones listed, roughly nine tenths were seen once. The patients had locally advanced or metastatic urothelial carcinoma. This TCR was recovered from a man aged 50-60 years with urothelial cancer. This specimen was PBMCs, taken around atezolizumab (anti-PD-L1) treatment. The chain carries TRBV11-2 and TRBJ1-2; D gene uncertain. This CDR3 is CASSLDPKSSNYGYTF. The DNA of the CDR3 is TGTGCCAGCAGCTTAGATCCAAAGAGTTCTAACTATGGCTACACCTTC.